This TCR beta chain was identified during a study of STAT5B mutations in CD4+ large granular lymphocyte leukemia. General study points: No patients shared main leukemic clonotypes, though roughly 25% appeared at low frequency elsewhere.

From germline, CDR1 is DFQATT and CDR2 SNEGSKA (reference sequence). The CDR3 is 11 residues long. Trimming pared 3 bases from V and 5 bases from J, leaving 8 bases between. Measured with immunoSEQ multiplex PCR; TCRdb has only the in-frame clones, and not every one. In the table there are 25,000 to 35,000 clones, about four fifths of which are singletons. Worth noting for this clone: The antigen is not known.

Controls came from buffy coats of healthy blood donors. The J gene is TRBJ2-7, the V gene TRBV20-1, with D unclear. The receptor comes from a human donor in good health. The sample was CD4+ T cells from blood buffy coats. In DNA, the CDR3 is TGCAGTGCTAGTAGAGTACACGAGCAGTACTTC. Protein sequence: CSASRVHEQYF.